The entry that follows covers one T cell receptor (beta chain) sequence. Each sample yielded at least 6 million isolated PBMCs. Each sample yielded at least 5 micrograms of PBMC total RNA. Sample-barcoded 5' priming and a J-beta primer mix drove a second PCR of about 6 to 11 cycles. Researchers report that a template-switch adaptor with 12 random nucleotides tagged each cDNA molecule. TCRdb called the 5' RACE reads again in MiXCR, with one record for every CDR3 protein. Here the sample spans about 750,000 distinct CDR3 sequences, 50% to 65% being singletons. This sample was taken from a study of blood T cells in healthy people across ages. CDR3 length: 12 residues. CDR1 and CDR2 (germline): LGHDT, YNNKEL (reference sequence). Deletions cut 1 base from V and 8 bases from J, with 8 bases between.

Sequencing was done on a sample of blood. This chain connects TRBV3-1 to TRBJ1-2; D not resolved. The sequence derives from an older man in good health. The CDR3 spells CASSQVTTGYTF. Written as DNA, the CDR3 is TGTGCCAGCAGCCAAGTGACAACAGGCTACACCTTC.